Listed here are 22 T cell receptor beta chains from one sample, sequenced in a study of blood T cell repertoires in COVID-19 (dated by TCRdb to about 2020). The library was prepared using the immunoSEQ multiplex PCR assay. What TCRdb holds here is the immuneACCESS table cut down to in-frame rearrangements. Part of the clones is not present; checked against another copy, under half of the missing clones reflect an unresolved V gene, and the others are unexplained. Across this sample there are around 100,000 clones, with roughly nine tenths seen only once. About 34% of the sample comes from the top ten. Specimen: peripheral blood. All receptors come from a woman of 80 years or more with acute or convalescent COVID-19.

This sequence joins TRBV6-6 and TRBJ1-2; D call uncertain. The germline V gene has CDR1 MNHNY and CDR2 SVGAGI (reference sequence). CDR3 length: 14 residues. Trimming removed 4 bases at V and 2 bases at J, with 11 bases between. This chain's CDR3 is CASSSRGENYGYTF. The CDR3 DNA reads TGTGCCAGCAGTTCACGGGGAGAAAACTATGGCTACACCTTC.

CDR3 protein: CASSYSDRGGADTQYF. The CDR3 coding sequence is TGTGCCAGCAGTTACTCGGACAGGGGTGGGGCAGATACGCAGTATTTT. The chain employs TRBV6-5 and TRBJ2-3; TRBD1 matches at 9 bases. With 0 bases clipped from V and 4 bases from J, the junction kept 5 bases outside the gene matches. Per the germline V gene, CDR1 is MNHEY and CDR2 is SVGAGI. The CDR3 has 16 amino acids.

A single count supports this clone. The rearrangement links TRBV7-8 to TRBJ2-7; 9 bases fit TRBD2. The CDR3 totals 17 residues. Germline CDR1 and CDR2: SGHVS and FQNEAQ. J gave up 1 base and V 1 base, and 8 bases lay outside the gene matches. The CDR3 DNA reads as TGTGCCAGCAGCTTAGGACTGGAGAGCGGGGGGTCCTACGAGCAGTACTTC. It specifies CASSLGLESGGSYEQYF.

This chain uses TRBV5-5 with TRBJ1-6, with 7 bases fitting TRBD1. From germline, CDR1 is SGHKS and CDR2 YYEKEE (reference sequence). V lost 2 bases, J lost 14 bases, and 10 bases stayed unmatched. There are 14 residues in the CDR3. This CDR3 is CASSLGQGGPTLHF. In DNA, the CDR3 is TGTGCCAGCAGCTTAGGTCAGGGGGGCCCTACCCTCCACTTT.

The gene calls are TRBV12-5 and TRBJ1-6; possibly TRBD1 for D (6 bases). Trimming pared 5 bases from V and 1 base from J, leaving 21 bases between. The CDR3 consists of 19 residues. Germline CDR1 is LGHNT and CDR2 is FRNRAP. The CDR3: CASGLDWYTGRSYNSPLHF. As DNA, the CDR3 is TGTGCTAGTGGTCTGGACTGGTATACAGGGAGATCCTATAATTCACCCCTCCACTTT.

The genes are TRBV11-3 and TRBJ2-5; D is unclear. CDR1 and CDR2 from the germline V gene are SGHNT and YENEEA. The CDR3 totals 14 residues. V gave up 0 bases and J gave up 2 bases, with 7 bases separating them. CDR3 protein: CASSLDLQQETQYF. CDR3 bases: TGTGCCAGCAGCTTAGATTTACAGCAAGAGACCCAGTACTTC.

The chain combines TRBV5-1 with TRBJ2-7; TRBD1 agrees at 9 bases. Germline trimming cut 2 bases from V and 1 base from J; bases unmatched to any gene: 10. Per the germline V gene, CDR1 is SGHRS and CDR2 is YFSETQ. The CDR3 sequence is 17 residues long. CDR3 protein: CASSFDRGAKSSYEQYF. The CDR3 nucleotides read TGCGCCAGCAGCTTTGACAGGGGGGCCAAGAGTTCCTACGAGCAGTACTTC.

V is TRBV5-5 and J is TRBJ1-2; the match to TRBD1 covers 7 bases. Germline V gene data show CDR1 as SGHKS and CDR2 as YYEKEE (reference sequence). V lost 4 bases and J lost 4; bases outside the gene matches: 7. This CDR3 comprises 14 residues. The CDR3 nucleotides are TGTGCCAGCAGCGGCGTGGACAGGAGCTATGGCTACACCTTC. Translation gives CASSGVDRSYGYTF.

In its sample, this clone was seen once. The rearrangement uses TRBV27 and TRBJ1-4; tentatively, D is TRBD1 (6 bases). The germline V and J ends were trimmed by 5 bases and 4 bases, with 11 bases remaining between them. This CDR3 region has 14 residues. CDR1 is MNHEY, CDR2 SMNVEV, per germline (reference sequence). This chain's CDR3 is CASSRTVYNEKLFF. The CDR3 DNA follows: TGTGCCAGCAGTCGGACAGTTTATAATGAAAAACTGTTTTTT.

The CDR3 loop is CASSPRGPGANVLTF. The CDR3 nucleotides read TGTGCCAGCAGCCCCAGGGGGCCTGGGGCCAACGTCCTGACTTTC. The chain carries TRBV7-9 and TRBJ2-6; 8 bases line up with TRBD1. The germline gives CDR1 SEHNR, CDR2 FQNEAQ (reference sequence). Germline trimming cut 5 bases from V and 2 bases from J; bases unmatched to any gene: 2. The CDR3 extends over 15 amino acids.

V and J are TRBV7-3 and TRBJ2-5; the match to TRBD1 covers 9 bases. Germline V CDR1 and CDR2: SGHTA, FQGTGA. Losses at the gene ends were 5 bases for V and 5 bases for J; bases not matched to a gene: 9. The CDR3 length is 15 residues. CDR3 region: CASSPNGQGRETQYF. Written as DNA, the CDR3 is TGTGCCAGCAGCCCCAACGGACAGGGGAGGGAGACCCAGTACTTC.

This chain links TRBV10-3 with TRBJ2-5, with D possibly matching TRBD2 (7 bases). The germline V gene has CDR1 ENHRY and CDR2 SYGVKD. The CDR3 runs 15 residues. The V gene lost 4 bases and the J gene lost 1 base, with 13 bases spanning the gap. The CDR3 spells CAISVGGGRQETQYF. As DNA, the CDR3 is TGTGCCATCAGTGTAGGGGGGGGGCGCCAAGAGACCCAGTACTTC.

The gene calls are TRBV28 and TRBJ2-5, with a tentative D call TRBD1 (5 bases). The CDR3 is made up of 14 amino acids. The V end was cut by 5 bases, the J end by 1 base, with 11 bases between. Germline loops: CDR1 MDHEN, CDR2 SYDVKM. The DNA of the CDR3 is TGTGCCAGCAGTAAGCTGGACACCCAAGAGACCCAGTACTTC. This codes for CASSKLDTQETQYF.

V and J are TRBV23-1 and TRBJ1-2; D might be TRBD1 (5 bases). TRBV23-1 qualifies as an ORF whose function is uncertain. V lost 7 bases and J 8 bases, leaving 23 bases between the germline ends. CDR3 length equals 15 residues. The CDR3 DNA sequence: TGCGCCAGCACCCCTCGACAGAACCGAATAGAAGGCTACACCTTC. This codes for CASTPRQNRIEGYTF.

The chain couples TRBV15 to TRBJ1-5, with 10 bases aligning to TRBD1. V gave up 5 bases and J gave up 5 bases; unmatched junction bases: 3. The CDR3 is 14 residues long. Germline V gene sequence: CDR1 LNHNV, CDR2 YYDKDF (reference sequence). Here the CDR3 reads CATSRDRGHQPQHF. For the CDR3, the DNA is TGTGCCACCAGCCGGGACAGGGGTCATCAGCCCCAGCATTTT. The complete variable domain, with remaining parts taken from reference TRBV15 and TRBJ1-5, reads DAMVIQNPRYQVTQFGKPVTLSCSQTLNHNVMYWYQQKSSQAPKLLFHYYDKDFNNEADTPDNFQSRRPNTSFCFLDIRSPGLGDTAMYLCATSRDRGHQPQHFGDGTRLSIL.

CDR3 sequence: CASSRGLAGPETQYF. The CDR3 coding sequence is TGTGCCAGCAGTAGGGGGCTAGCGGGGCCGGAGACCCAGTACTTC. J is TRBJ2-5 and V is TRBV6-5; 9 bases are shared with TRBD2. CDR1 and CDR2 from the germline V gene are MNHEY and SVGAGI. The CDR3 runs to 15 residues. V gave up 5 bases and J gave up 5 bases; unmatched junction bases: 9.

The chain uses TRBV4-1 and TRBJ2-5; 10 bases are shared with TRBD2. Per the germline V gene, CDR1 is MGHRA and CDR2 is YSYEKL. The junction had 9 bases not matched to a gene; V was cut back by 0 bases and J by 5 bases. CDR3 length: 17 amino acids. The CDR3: CASSQETSGAYGETQYF. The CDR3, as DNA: TGCGCCAGCAGCCAAGAAACTAGCGGGGCCTATGGGGAGACCCAGTACTTC.

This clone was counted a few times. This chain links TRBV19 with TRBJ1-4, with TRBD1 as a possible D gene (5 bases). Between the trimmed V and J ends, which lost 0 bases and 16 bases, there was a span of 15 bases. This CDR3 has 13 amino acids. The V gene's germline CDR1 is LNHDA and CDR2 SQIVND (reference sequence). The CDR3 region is CASSIDSRAARFF. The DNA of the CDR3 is TGTGCCAGTAGTATAGATAGCAGGGCGGCTAGGTTTTTT.

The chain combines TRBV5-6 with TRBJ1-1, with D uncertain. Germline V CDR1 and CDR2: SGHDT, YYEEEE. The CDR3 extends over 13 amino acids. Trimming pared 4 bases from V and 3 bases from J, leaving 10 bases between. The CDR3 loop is CASSLPGYTEAFF. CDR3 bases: TGTGCCAGCAGCCTGCCCGGGTACACTGAAGCTTTCTTT.

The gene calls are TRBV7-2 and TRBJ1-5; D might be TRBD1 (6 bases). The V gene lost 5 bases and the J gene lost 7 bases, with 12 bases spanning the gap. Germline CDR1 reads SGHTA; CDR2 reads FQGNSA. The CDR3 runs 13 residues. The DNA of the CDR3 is TGTGCCAGCAGCGCAAATGGGGGCCAGCCCCAGCATTTT. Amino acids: CASSANGGQPQHF.

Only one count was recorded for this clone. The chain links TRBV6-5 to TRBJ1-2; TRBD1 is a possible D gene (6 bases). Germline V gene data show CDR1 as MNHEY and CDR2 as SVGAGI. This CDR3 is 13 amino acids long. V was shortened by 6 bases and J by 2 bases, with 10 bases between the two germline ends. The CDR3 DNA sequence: TGTGCCAGCAGATACGACAGGAACTATGGCTACACCTTC. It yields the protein CASRYDRNYGYTF.

CDR3 sequence: CAISRDSPYEQYF. Written as DNA, the CDR3 is TGTGCCATCAGTCGGGACAGTCCCTACGAGCAGTACTTC. V usage is TRBV10-3 and J usage is TRBJ2-7; 7 nucleotides agree with TRBD1. V was clipped by 5 bases and J by 2 bases; unmatched bases: 3. The CDR3 loop spans 13 amino acids. Germline values: CDR1 ENHRY, CDR2 SYGVKD.